This T cell receptor (beta chain) emerged from a study of neurological immune-mediated disorders. Study-level points and caveats: HTLV-1-associated myelopathy had the most TCR clonal expansion, while multiple sclerosis had the least, a level that fell below healthy controls.

The V gene's germline CDR1 is KGHDR and CDR2 SFDVKD. The CDR3 runs to 16 residues. The junction had 4 bases not matched to a gene; V was cut back by 3 bases and J by 4 bases. This clonotype was recorded once. As yet, its antigen is unknown. Each TCR transcript was tagged with a 10-nucleotide random UMI during 5'RACE. MiXCR, run by TCRdb on the 5' RACE reads, gives a single entry per CDR3 protein. The sample records 49,000 or so distinct CDR3 sequences, roughly 17% being singletons. The gene calls are TRBV24-1 and TRBJ2-3; 12 bases map to TRBD2. Sequenced: PBMCs. The sequence was obtained from a man in his sixties in good health. The CDR3 sequence: CATSDPTSGSSDTQYF. The CDR3 bases are TGTGCCACCAGTGATCCGACTAGCGGGAGCTCAGATACGCAGTATTTT.